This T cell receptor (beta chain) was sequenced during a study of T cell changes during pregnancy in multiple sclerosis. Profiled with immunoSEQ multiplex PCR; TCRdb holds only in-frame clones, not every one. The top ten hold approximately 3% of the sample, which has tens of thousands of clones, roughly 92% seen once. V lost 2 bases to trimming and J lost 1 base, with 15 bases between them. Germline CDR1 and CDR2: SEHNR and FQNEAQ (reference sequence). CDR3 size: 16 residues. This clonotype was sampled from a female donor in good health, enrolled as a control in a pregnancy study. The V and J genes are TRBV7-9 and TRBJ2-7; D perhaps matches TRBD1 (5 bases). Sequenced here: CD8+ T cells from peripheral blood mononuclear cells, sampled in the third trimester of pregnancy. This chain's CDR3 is CASSLSKRQRSYEQYF. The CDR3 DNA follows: TGTGCCAGCAGCTTAAGTAAGAGACAGCGATCCTACGAGCAGTACTTC.